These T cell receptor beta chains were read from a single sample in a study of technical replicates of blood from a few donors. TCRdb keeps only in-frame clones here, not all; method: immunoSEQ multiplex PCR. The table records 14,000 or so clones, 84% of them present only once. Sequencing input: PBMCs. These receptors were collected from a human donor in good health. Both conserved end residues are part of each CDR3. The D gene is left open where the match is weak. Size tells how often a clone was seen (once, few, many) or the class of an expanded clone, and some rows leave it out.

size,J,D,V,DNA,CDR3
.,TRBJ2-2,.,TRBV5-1,TGCGCCAGCAGCGGGGGCTACACCGGGGAGCTGTTTTTT,CASSGGYTGELFF
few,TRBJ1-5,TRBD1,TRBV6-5,TGTGCCAGCAGTCCTACAGGGGGGAATCAGCCCCAGCATTTT,CASSPTGGNQPQHF
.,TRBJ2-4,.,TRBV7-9,TGTGCCAGCAGGGCCGATTTAGCGGTTAAAGCCGGGGACATTCAGTACTTC,CASRADLAVKAGDIQYF
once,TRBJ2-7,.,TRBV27,TGTGCCAGCAGTACCACTAAGTCCTACGAGCAGTACTTC,CASSTTKSYEQYF
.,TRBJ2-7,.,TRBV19,TGTGCCAGTAGTATAGGCCGGGGCGAGCAGTACTTC,CASSIGRGEQYF
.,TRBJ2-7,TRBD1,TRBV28,TGTGCCAGCAGTCTTTGGACAGGGTCCTACGAGCAGTACTTC,CASSLWTGSYEQYF
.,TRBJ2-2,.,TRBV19,TGTGCCAGTAGTATTATGGTCCAGGTCGGGGAGCTGTTTTTT,CASSIMVQVGELFF
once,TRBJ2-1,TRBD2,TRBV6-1,TGTGCCAGCAGTGAATTTGCGGGGGACTACAATGAGCAGTTCTTC,CASSEFAGDYNEQFF
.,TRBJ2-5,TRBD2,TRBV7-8,TGTGCCAGCAGCTTAAGTCCTAGCGGGAAAGAGACCCAGTACTTC,CASSLSPSGKETQYF
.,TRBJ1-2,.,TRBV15,TGTGCCACCAGCAGAGATCAGGGTGACGGCTACACCTTC,CATSRDQGDGYTF
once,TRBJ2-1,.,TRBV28,TGTGCCACGAGACTAGAACGCAATGAGCAGTTCTTC,CATRLERNEQFF
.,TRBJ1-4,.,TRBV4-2,TGTGCCAGCAGCCCCTCTTCCACGAGTAATGAAAAACTGTTTTTT,CASSPSSTSNEKLFF
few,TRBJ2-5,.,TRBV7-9,TGTGCCAGCAGCTTTGAGGGAGAGACCCAGTACTTC,CASSFEGETQYF
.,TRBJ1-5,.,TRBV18,TGTGCCAGCTCACCTCCTACCGGGACACCGAGCAATCAGCCCCAGCATTTT,CASSPPTGTPSNQPQHF
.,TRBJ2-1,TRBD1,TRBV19,TGTGCCAGTAGTGGACAGGGGGCTTTTTTCAATGAGCAGTTCTTC,CASSGQGAFFNEQFF
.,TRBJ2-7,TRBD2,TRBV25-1,TGTGCCAGCACTCTAAGGGGAGCGGGAGTCCCGCAGTACTTC,CASTLRGAGVPQYF
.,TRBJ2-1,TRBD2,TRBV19,TGTGCCAGTATCCCTACTAGCGGGAGTATTGGTGAGCAGTTCTTC,CASIPTSGSIGEQFF
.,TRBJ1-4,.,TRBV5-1,TGCGCCAGCAGCTTCAGACGGGCAACTAATGAAAAACTGTTTTTT,CASSFRRATNEKLFF
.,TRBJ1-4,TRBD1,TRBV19,TGTGCCAGTAGACCCCTACAGGGGAGGAATGAAAAACTGTTTTTT,CASRPLQGRNEKLFF
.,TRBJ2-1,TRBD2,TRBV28,TGTGCCAGCAGCACCACGGGGGGAAGCTCCTACAATGAGCAGTTCTTC,CASSTTGGSSYNEQFF
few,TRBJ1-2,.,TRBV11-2,TGTGCCAGCAGCTTAGGAACAGGGAATGGCTACACCTTC,CASSLGTGNGYTF
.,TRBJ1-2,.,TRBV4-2,TGTGCCAGCAGCCAAGATTTGGCGACAGCCGCTAACTATGGCTACACCTTC,CASSQDLATAANYGYTF
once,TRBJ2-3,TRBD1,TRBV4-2,TGTGCCAGCAGCCAGGGGACAGGGCTCCTAACCACAGATACGCAGTATTTT,CASSQGTGLLTTDTQYF
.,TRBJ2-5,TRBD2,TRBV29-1,TGCAGCGTTGATCGCCACGGACTAGCGGGAGAGGGTGGGGAGACCCAGTACTTC,CSVDRHGLAGEGGETQYF
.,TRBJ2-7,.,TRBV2,TGTGCCAGTACTACCGGGACAAGGAGCTCCTACGAGCAGTACTTC,CASTTGTRSSYEQYF
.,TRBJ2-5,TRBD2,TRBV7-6,TGTGCCAGCAGTTCTAGCGGTACCCTCCAAGAGACCCAGTACTTC,CASSSSGTLQETQYF
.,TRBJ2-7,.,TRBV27,TGTGCCAGCAGTCTTACCCTACAAAGAGGGACAATCTACGAGCAGTACTTC,CASSLTLQRGTIYEQYF
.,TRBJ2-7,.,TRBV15,TGTGCCACCAGCAGCCACCCTGGGGCCGAGAACGAGCAGTACTTC,CATSSHPGAENEQYF
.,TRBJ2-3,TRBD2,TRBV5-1,TGCGCCAGCAGCTCCGGGACTAGCGGGGGCACAGATACGCAGTATTTT,CASSSGTSGGTDTQYF
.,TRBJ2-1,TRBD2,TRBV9,TGTGCCAGCAGTCTAGCGGGACAAGTCAATGAGCAGTTCTTC,CASSLAGQVNEQFF
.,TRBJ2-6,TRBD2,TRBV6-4,TGTGCCAGCAGTGACGGGACTAGCGGCTCTGGGGCCAACGTCCTGACTTTC,CASSDGTSGSGANVLTF
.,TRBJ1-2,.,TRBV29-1,TGCAGCGTGTACAGGGAAGGCTACACCTTC,CSVYREGYTF
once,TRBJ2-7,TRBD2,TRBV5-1,TGCGCCAGCAGCTTGGGACTAGCGAGCTCCTACGAGCAGTACTTC,CASSLGLASSYEQYF
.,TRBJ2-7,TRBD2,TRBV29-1,TGCAGCGTTGCCCAGGGAGGGGAGCAGTACTTC,CSVAQGGEQYF
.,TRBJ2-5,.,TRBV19,TGTGCCAGGTCTAGCGTCCAAGAGACCCAGTACTTC,CARSSVQETQYF
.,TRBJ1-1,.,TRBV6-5,TGTGCCAGCAGTACGACGGAGGGGAACACTGAAGCTTTCTTT,CASSTTEGNTEAFF
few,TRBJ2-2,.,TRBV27,TGTGCCAGCAGTTTCACAGCGGCCGGGGAGCTGTTTTTT,CASSFTAAGELFF
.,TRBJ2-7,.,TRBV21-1,TGTGCCAGCAGCAAAGAGGGAGCGACAGGGGCCCCCTACGAGCAGTACTTC,CASSKEGATGAPYEQYF